The 21 T cell receptor beta chains below come from one sample, sequenced in a study of cytomegalovirus exposure and HLA in healthy donors. A multiplex PCR was run with 60 Vbeta primers and 13 Jbeta primers. Libraries were prepared by immunoSEQ multiplex PCR; TCRdb keeps only in-frame clonotypes and omits some of them. The table shows about 130,000 clones, with over 80% occurring only once. Sequenced sample: PBMCs. The receptors shown here come from a man aged 18 to 35 in good health and CMV-seropositive.

The V gene is TRBV6-1, the J gene TRBJ1-1; possible D gene TRBD1, 5 bases. Germline lookup yields CDR1 MNHNS and CDR2 SASEGT. The CDR3 contains 12 residues. V gave up 7 bases and J gave up 9 bases, with 15 bases separating them. CDR3 amino acids: CASTEAGGKAFF. The CDR3 DNA reads as TGTGCCAGCACCGAAGCTGGGGGGAAAGCTTTCTTT.

The rearrangement links TRBV4-2 to TRBJ2-4; 14 bases match TRBD2. The CDR3 is 18 amino acids. Germline CDR1 LGHNA, CDR2 YNFKEQ. Trimming cost V 5 bases and J 0 bases; bases outside gene matches: 6. CDR3 sequence reads: CASSAGLAGGQAKNIQYF. The DNA for the CDR3 is TGTGCCAGCAGCGCTGGACTAGCGGGGGGCCAAGCCAAAAACATTCAGTACTTC.

J is TRBJ2-7 and V is TRBV19; 7 positions match TRBD1. Trimming at V came to 9 bases and at J to 3 bases, leaving 14 bases not matched to a gene. Germline V lookup: CDR1 LNHDA, CDR2 SQIVND (reference sequence). This CDR3 is 15 amino acids long. The CDR3 loop is CASRGQAGPLYEQYF. Here the CDR3 DNA reads TGTGCCAGCCGTGGACAGGCCGGGCCCCTCTACGAGCAGTACTTC.

The chain joins TRBV7-9 to TRBJ1-1, with D possibly being TRBD1 (5 bases). Trimming took 4 bases from V and 5 from J, leaving 14 bases between them. The CDR3 totals 14 residues. Germline values: CDR1 SEHNR, CDR2 FQNEAQ (reference sequence). The CDR3: CASSSDPGRTEAFF. The CDR3 region has the DNA TGTGCCAGCAGCTCTGACCCAGGGAGGACTGAAGCTTTCTTT.

This rearrangement joins TRBV25-1 to TRBJ1-5; D gene uncertain. This CDR3 is 13 amino acids long. Germline V gene sequence: CDR1 MGHDK, CDR2 SYGVNS. V shed 5 bases and J shed 3 bases, with 8 bases lying between them. For the CDR3, the DNA is TGTGCCAGCAGTCCGGGAAACAATCAGCCCCAGCATTTT. This encodes CASSPGNNQPQHF.

This clone showed up just a few times. This rearrangement joins TRBV13 to TRBJ1-1, with a weak D call TRBD1 (5 bases). The V gene's germline CDR1 is PRHDT and CDR2 FYEKMQ (reference sequence). The CDR3 spans 14 residues. Trimming left V 5 bases short and J 0 bases short, with 10 bases between. CDR3 amino acids: CASSRGRMNTEAFF. The CDR3 nucleotides read TGTGCCAGCAGCCGGGGGAGGATGAACACTGAAGCTTTCTTT. The full variable domain, its missing parts supplied by reference TRBV13 and TRBJ1-1, is AAGVIQSPRHLIKEKRETATLKCYPIPRHDTVYWYQQGPGQDPQFLISFYEKMQSDKGSIPDRFSAQQFSDYHSELNMSSLELGDSALYFCASSRGRMNTEAFFGQGTRLTVV.

This clone was recorded once. This chain connects TRBV28 to TRBJ1-4; D is perhaps TRBD1 (5 bases). Germline CDR1 MDHEN, CDR2 SYDVKM. V lost 10 bases and J lost 0, with 15 bases in between. The CDR3 is made up of 15 amino acids. The CDR3, as DNA: TGTGCCACCTCTCCAGGGATTACAACTAATGAAAAACTGTTTTTT. Translated, it gives CATSPGITTNEKLFF.

The chain joins TRBV27 to TRBJ2-3; D may be TRBD2 (5 bases). CDR1 MNHEY and CDR2 SMNVEV come from the germline V gene (reference sequence). Trimming left V 0 bases short and J 0 bases short, with 7 bases between. The CDR3 contains 15 residues. The CDR3 reads CASSLSRGSTDTQYF. The CDR3 nucleotides are TGTGCCAGCAGTTTATCCCGAGGGAGCACAGATACGCAGTATTTT.

The V and J genes are TRBV18 and TRBJ1-2; 7 bases are a match to TRBD1. V lost 6 bases, J lost 1 base, and 14 bases stayed unmatched. The CDR3 spans 17 residues. Germline CDR1 is KGHSH and CDR2 is LQKENI. The DNA of the CDR3 is TGTGCCAGCTCTCCGACAGGGTTGCGTTGGGATAACTATGGCTACACCTTC. It encodes CASSPTGLRWDNYGYTF.

The chain employs TRBV7-9 and TRBJ2-7; TRBD1 matches at 7 bases. This CDR3 has 16 amino acids. Germline lookup yields CDR1 SEHNR and CDR2 FQNEAQ (reference sequence). J gave up 0 bases and V 2 bases, and 7 bases lay outside the gene matches. CDR3 DNA: TGTGCCAGCAGCTTACCACAGGGGAAGGGCTCCTACGAGCAGTACTTC. It codes for CASSLPQGKGSYEQYF. The whole variable domain, filled in from reference TRBV7-9 and TRBJ2-7, reads DTGVSQNPRHKITKRGQNVTFRCDPISEHNRLYWYRQTLGQGPEFLTYFQNEAQLEKSRLLSDRFSAERPKGSFSTLEIQRTEQGDSAMYLCASSLPQGKGSYEQYFGPGTRLTVT.

The chain uses TRBV5-1 and TRBJ2-1; D is uncertain. V was pared by 0 bases and J by 5 bases, with 9 bases between. The CDR3 has 14 amino acids. Germline values: CDR1 SGHRS, CDR2 YFSETQ. CDR3 coding DNA: TGCGCCAGCAGCTTGGGAGGCCTTGACAATGAGCAGTTCTTC. Its translation: CASSLGGLDNEQFF. The variable domain in full, with the rest retrieved from reference TRBV5-1 and TRBJ2-1, is KAGVTQTPRYLIKTRGQQVTLSCSPISGHRSVSWYQQTPGQGLQFLFEYFSETQRNKGNFPGRFSGRQFSNSRSEMNVSTLELGDSALYLCASSLGGLDNEQFFGPGTRLTVL.

This clone was seen once. The V call is TRBV9, the J call TRBJ1-1, with D uncertain. CDR1 SGDLS and CDR2 YYNGEE come from the germline V gene. Trimming stripped 4 bases from V and 4 bases from J, with 17 bases between. The CDR3 length is 15 residues. The CDR3: CASSLSDGEGTEAFF. The CDR3 nucleotides read TGTGCCAGCAGCCTATCGGACGGGGAGGGCACTGAAGCTTTCTTT.

The V gene is TRBV6-1, the J gene TRBJ2-5, with a weak D call TRBD1 (5 bases). CDR1 is MNHNS and CDR2 is SASEGT in the germline V gene. The V and J ends lost 4 bases and 3 bases respectively, with 27 bases between them. The CDR3 is 19 residues long. CDR3 in amino acids: CASSAPGSIRLISKETQYF. CDR3 bases: TGTGCCAGCAGTGCACCAGGGTCTATTAGGTTGATTTCAAAAGAGACCCAGTACTTC.

This clone was seen only once. The genes are TRBV7-9 and TRBJ2-3; the D gene is possibly TRBD2 (6 bases). CDR1 is SEHNR, CDR2 FQNEAQ, per germline (reference sequence). CDR3 length: 13 residues. Trimming removed 8 bases at V and 2 bases at J, with 11 bases between. The CDR3 DNA follows: TGTGCCAGCCGCGGGGAGCACACAGATACGCAGTATTTT. This gives the protein CASRGEHTDTQYF. The full variable domain, in which reference TRBV7-9 and TRBJ2-3 provide the parts outside the CDR3, is DTGVSQNPRHKITKRGQNVTFRCDPISEHNRLYWYRQTLGQGPEFLTYFQNEAQLEKSRLLSDRFSAERPKGSFSTLEIQRTEQGDSAMYLCASRGEHTDTQYFGPGTRLTVL.

This clone has a handful of counts. The genes are TRBV14 and TRBJ2-5, with D unresolved. V was pared by 4 bases and J by 2 bases, with 8 bases between. The CDR3 covers 13 residues. Germline values: CDR1 SGHDN, CDR2 FVKESK. The CDR3 is CASSLGPQETQYF. CDR3 DNA sequence: TGTGCCAGCAGCCTGGGCCCGCAAGAGACCCAGTACTTC.

The V call is TRBV28, the J call TRBJ1-5, with TRBD1 identical over 7 bases. The CDR3 totals 13 residues. Germline lookup yields CDR1 MDHEN and CDR2 SYDVKM. Trimming took 9 bases from V and 2 from J; bases not matched to a gene: 4. Here the CDR3 DNA reads TGTGCCAGTGGAGGACAGGGCAATCAGCCCCAGCATTTT. Translated, it gives CASGGQGNQPQHF.

The rearrangement joins TRBV29-1 to TRBJ2-5, with 11 bases lining up with TRBD2. TRBJ2-7 explains the end of the DNA better; the J call may be wrong. The germline V gene encodes CDR1 SQVTM and CDR2 ANQGSEA. The CDR3 is made up of 15 amino acids. The DNA for the CDR3 is TGCAGCGTCGACGGTGTAGCGGGGGGGACCTACGAGCAGTACTTC. As protein: CSVDGVAGGTYEQYF.

CDR3 protein: CASSADRDGYTF. CDR3 bases: TGTGCCAGCAGCGCGGACAGGGACGGCTACACCTTC. The V gene is TRBV7-9, the J gene TRBJ1-2; 8 bases agree with TRBD1. The V segment lost 5 bases and the J segment 8 bases; nucleotides outside the gene matches: 4. The CDR3 sequence is 12 residues long. Germline V CDR1 and CDR2: SEHNR, FQNEAQ (reference sequence).

The J gene is TRBJ1-2, the V gene TRBV9; D remains ambiguous. Trimming shortened V by 3 bases and J by 4 bases, and 13 bases separated the two germline ends. Per germline, CDR1 SGDLS and CDR2 YYNGEE. The CDR3 spans 14 residues. CDR3 in amino acids: CASSGFINSYGYTF. The CDR3 region has the DNA TGTGCCAGCAGCGGTTTTATAAACAGCTATGGCTACACCTTC.

This sequence joins TRBV4-2 and TRBJ2-1; the match to TRBD2 covers 15 bases. The CDR3 has 17 amino acids. Germline values: CDR1 LGHNA, CDR2 YNFKEQ. J was trimmed by 9 bases and V by 2 bases; bases with no gene match: 8. CDR3 region: CASSQLPGLAGGGEQFF. The CDR3 bases are TGTGCCAGCAGCCAACTTCCGGGACTAGCGGGGGGTGGTGAGCAGTTCTTC.

As to this clone: Other nucleotide sequences from this sample produce the same CDR3. The chain joins TRBV6-6 to TRBJ1-6; D is unresolved. CDR1 is MNHNY, CDR2 SVGAGI, per germline (reference sequence). The CDR3 length is 14 residues. The ends were cut back, 3 bases at V and 10 bases at J, with 13 bases in the middle. This chain's CDR3 is CASSYAPGSSPLHF. DNA of the CDR3: TGTGCCAGCAGTTATGCGCCCGGTAGCTCACCCCTCCACTTT.